This TCR beta chain is from a study of cytomegalovirus exposure and HLA in healthy donors. Study-wide points: Later analysis associated a missense DCLRE1C variant with TCR beta V- and J-gene trimming. Most TCR beta V segments were productive about 87% or about 30% of the time in an earlier analysis.

The ends lost 3 bases at V and 3 bases at J; junction bases unmatched: 10. Germline V gene sequence: CDR1 SNHLY, CDR2 FYNNEI. CDR3 length equals 18 residues. PCR amplification relied on 60 Vbeta primers (plus 13 Jbeta primers). Using immunoSEQ multiplex PCR, the repertoire was profiled, and TCRdb retains in-frame clones only, with some absent. The data show about 160,000 clones, around four fifths seen once. A word on this clone: The antigen is not known.

This chain uses TRBV2 with TRBJ2-3, with 12 nucleotides matching TRBD2. This clonotype was obtained from a young woman in good health and CMV-seronegative. The sample comprised PBMCs. As DNA, the CDR3 is TGTGCCAGCAGTGAGCCTGGGGGAGGACTAGCGGGGACAGATACGCAGTATTTT. Translating gives CASSEPGGGLAGTDTQYF.